This TCR beta chain derives from a study of post-analysis software for immune sequencing data (dated by TCRdb to the mid-2010s). Some background on the complete study: Relapsing-remitting, secondary progressive and progressive-relapsing multiple sclerosis were recorded as disease courses, and subtype annotation was lacking for some patients. The patient repertoires were compared against roughly 12 previously published healthy control repertoires obtained from donors aged about 6 to 26 years. A subset of samples was prepared in parallel using single-end sample barcoding, then pooled and co-amplified after Illumina adapter ligation.

V is cut by 4 bases and J by 0 bases, and the space between the germline ends is 10 bases. The CDR1 and CDR2 encoded by the germline V gene are KGHDR and SFDVKD. The CDR3 spans 15 residues, from the cysteine through the phenylalanine. Only the CDR3 portion is preserved as DNA: 45 bases, with reading frame beginning at the first base. Library method: PCR. Sequenced using an Illumina HiSeq 2500. To reduce PCR and sequencing biases, unique molecular identifiers were incorporated into the TCR beta cDNA libraries. Every 1 to 10 million input T cells yielded about 500,000 cDNA molecules, meaning each molecule approximated one T cell. The same protocol used for the earlier healthy control dataset was applied to prepare and sequence the patient libraries. Within a given batch, samples were prepared together, multiplexed and sequenced on the same HiSeq lane. For the original study's pipeline: Raw barcoded reads were processed with MIGEC, and single-read molecular identifier groups were discarded before consensus assembly and CDR3 extraction. VDJtools was used for post-analysis of the clonotype tables, and diversity was normalized by down-sampling every dataset to the size of the smallest sample. In repertoire overlap clustering, CDR3 amino acid sequences, but not nucleotide sequences, were matched to correct batch-related cross-sample contamination. TCRdb took the public reads, trimmed them with fastp at Q25, ran MiXCR for clone calling and kept in-frame beta chains. Identical CDR3 proteins give one entry, which carries the most common genes and DNA. The V and J calls, along with clone size, are taken from TCRdb and not from the paper's own processing. The sample table lists about 540,000 distinct CDR3 sequences, 30% to 40% of them with a count of one. The ten biggest clones cover under 7% of the sample.

This clonotype has only a few counts. What this receptor recognizes is not known. No per-base quality is available; no much larger clone lies one base away. To demonstrate the VDJtools post-analysis software, the study profiled TCR beta repertoires from the peripheral blood of 13 young patients with multiple sclerosis. The multiple sclerosis patients were children and adolescents between roughly 6 and 16 years of age. What the study reported, not specific to this receptor: Patients showed significantly higher frequencies than controls for five TRBV segments, among them TRBV5-6, TRBV5-1 and TRBV20-1. Significantly lower normalized Chao1 diversity was found in multiple sclerosis patients than in controls, suggesting substantial peripheral T-cell clonal expansion. The multiple sclerosis patient group was slightly younger than the control group. Direct clustering with F measure revealed strong co-clustering of samples prepared in the same batch, which led to a batch-effect correction.

The V and J genes are TRBV24-1 and TRBJ2-3, with the D call perhaps TRBD1 or TRBD2, as 6 bases match in each case. The sample consisted of blood. The sequence derives from a girl aged 2-17 years with multiple sclerosis. Here the CDR3 is given as CATSDRGRSTDTQYF. The DNA sequence follows: TGTGCCACCAGTGACCGGGGGCGTAGCACAGATACGCAGTATTTT.